This TCR beta chain is from a study of shared clonotypes between healthy human individuals. Execution of the assay was at deep level. Sequencing was performed with immunoSEQ multiplex PCR; in TCRdb, only in-frame clones are kept and a portion is missing. Of about 1 million clones in the sample, approximately 68% were seen once. The CDR3 sequence is 16 residues long. V dropped 5 bases and J dropped 4 bases, with 20 bases sitting between them. Germline V gives CDR1 SGHVS, CDR2 FQNEAQ. Sequenced sample: memory CD4+ T cells sorted from blood. Subset specified: CD45RA-negative fraction. This TCR was recovered from a man younger than 35 in good health. The rearrangement joins TRBV7-8 to TRBJ2-5; the D gene is possibly TRBD1 (5 bases). The CDR3 is CASSRRAAGWVETQYF. The CDR3 DNA reads as TGTGCCAGCAGCAGAAGGGCAGCAGGGTGGGTAGAGACCCAGTACTTC.